These 2 T cell receptor beta chains came from one sample sequenced in a study of T cell changes during pregnancy in multiple sclerosis (dated by TCRdb to the late 2010s). The method behind the library was the immunoSEQ multiplex PCR assay. TCRdb's version of the immuneACCESS table is confined to in-frame rearrangements and falls short of the full clone set. An unresolved V gene accounts for under half of the shortfall where checked; the remainder is of unknown origin. The sample yields approximately 48,000 clones; 91% were counted once. 7.5% to 9% of the sample is taken by the ten largest. The sequenced sample was CD8+ T cells from peripheral blood mononuclear cells, obtained after pregnancy. These receptor sequences come from a female donor with multiple sclerosis, enrolled in a pregnancy study.

The CDR3 nucleotides read TGCAGCGTTGGGGGCGACGCCGCCGGGGGGTCCCAGGAAAAACTGTTTTTT. Protein: CSVGGDAAGGSQEKLFF. The J gene is TRBJ1-4, the V gene TRBV29-1, with D possibly TRBD1 on 5 matching bases. V gave up 4 bases and J gave up 8 bases, with 26 bases separating them. Germline V lookup: CDR1 SQVTM, CDR2 ANQGSEA. The CDR3 is made up of 17 amino acids.

The chain employs TRBV27 and TRBJ2-1; TRBD2 matches 7 bases. The germline gives CDR1 MNHEY, CDR2 SMNVEV (reference sequence). The ends lost 5 bases at V and 0 bases at J; junction bases unmatched: 4. CDR3 length equals 15 residues. CDR3 amino acids: CASSEAGTSYNEQFF. The DNA of the CDR3 is TGTGCCAGCAGTGAAGCGGGAACCTCCTACAATGAGCAGTTCTTC.